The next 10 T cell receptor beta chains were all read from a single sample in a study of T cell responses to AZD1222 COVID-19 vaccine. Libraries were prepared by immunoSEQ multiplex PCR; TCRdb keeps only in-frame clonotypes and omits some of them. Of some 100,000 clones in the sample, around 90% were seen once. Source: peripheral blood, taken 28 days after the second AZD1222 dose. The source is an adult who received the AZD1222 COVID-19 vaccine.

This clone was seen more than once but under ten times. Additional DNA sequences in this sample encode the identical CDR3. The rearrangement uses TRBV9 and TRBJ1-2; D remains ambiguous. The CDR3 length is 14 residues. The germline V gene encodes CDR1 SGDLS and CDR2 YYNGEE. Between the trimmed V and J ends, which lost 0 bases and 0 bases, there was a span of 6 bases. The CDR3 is CASSVGKANYGYTF. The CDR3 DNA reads TGTGCCAGCAGCGTAGGCAAAGCTAACTATGGCTACACCTTC.

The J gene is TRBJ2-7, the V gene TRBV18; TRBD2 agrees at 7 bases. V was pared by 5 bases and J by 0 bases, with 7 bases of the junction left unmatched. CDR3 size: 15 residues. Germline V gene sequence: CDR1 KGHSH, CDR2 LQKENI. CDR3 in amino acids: CASSWGGVGSYEQYF. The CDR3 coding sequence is TGTGCCAGCTCATGGGGGGGTGTCGGCTCCTACGAGCAGTACTTC.

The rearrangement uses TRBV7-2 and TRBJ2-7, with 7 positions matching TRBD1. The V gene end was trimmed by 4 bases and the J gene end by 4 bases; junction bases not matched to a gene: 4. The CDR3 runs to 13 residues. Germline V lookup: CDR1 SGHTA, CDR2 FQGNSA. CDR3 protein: CASSYRDSYEQYF. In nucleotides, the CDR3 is TGTGCCAGCAGCTACCGGGACAGTTACGAGCAGTACTTC.

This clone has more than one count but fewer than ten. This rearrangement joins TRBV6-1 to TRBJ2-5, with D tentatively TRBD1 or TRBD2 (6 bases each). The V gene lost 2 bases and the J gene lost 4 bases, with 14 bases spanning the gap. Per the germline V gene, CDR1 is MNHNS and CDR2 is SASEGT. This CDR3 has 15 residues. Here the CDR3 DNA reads TGTGCCAGCAGTGAATCCCTGGAGGGGGGAGAGACCCAGTACTTC. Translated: CASSESLEGGETQYF.

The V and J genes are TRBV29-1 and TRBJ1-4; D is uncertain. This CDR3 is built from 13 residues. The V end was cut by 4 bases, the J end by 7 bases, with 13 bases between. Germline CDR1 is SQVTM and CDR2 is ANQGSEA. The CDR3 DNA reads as TGCAGCGTTGGTACAGTAATGAGTGAAAAACTGTTTTTT. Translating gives CSVGTVMSEKLFF.

The chain's CDR3 is CASSLGGLAAYEQYF. The CDR3 DNA reads as TGCGCCAGCAGCCTGGGAGGACTAGCGGCTTACGAGCAGTACTTC. The chain recombines TRBV5-1 with TRBJ2-7; 10 nucleotides align to TRBD2. The CDR3 has 15 residues. Germline V gene sequence: CDR1 SGHRS, CDR2 YFSETQ. V lost 4 bases, J lost 4 bases, and 8 bases stayed unmatched.

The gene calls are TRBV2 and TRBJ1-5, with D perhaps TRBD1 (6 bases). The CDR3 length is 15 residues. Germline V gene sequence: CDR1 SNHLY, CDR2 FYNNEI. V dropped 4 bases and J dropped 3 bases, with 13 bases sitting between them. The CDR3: CASSGQGTNNQPQHF. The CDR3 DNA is TGTGCCAGCAGTGGGCAGGGGACAAACAATCAGCCCCAGCATTTT.

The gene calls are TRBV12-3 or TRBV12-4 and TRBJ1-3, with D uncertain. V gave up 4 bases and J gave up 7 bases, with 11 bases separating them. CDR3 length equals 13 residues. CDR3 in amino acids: CASSSSTANTIYF. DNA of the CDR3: TGTGCCAGCAGTTCGTCTACGGCGAACACCATATATTTT.

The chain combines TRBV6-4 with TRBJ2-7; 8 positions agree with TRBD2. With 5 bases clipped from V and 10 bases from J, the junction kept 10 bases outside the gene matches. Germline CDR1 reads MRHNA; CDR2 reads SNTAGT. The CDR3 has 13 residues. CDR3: CASSTVAGTRQYF. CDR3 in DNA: TGTGCCAGCAGTACCGTGGCCGGGACTAGACAGTACTTC.

The CDR3 protein is CASSGLGREKLFF. In DNA form, the CDR3 reads TGTGCCAGTTCAGGGCTGGGCCGAGAAAAACTGTTTTTT. This chain connects TRBV6-5 to TRBJ1-4; maybe TRBD1 (5 bases). This CDR3 spans 13 amino acids. Germline loops: CDR1 MNHEY, CDR2 SVGAGI. The germline V and J ends were trimmed by 9 bases and 8 bases, with 16 bases remaining between them.